This T cell receptor beta chain originates from a study of shared clonotypes between healthy human individuals. Study findings and constraints: Relative to clonotypes present in all four donors, those not shared had lower generation probabilities.

Here immunoSEQ multiplex PCR was the method, and the copy in TCRdb shows in-frame clones only, minus some. Among some 2.1 million clones listed, roughly 96% were seen once. Germline V gene lookup returns CDR1 SNHLY and CDR2 FYNNEI. Between the trimmed V and J ends, which lost 6 bases and 4 bases, there was a span of 12 bases. CDR3 size: 14 residues. A remark on this clone: Its antigen is unidentified.

The V and J genes are TRBV2 and TRBJ2-2; TRBD1 might be the D (5 bases). The TCR sequence derives from a man aged 18 to 29 in good health. Sequencing used naive CD4+ T cells sorted from blood. Subset meaning: CD45RA+ positively selected. CDR3 DNA sequence: TGTGCCAGCAGCGACCAGGGATTCACCGGGGAGCTGTTTTTT. Amino acid sequence: CASSDQGFTGELFF.